Detailed here is one T cell receptor (beta chain). Antigen specificity is unknown. Using immunoSEQ multiplex PCR, the repertoire was profiled, and TCRdb retains in-frame clones only, with some absent. Here the sample spans 100,000 to 150,000 clones, roughly 84% being singletons. Collection occurred without any documented infections or immune events in donors. Germline-derived CDR1 and CDR2 are SGHTA and FQGNSA. Trimming stripped 3 bases from V and 2 bases from J, with 8 bases between. This CDR3 is built from 14 residues. The sample originates from a study of identifying expanded T cells in peripheral blood. Regarding the study as a whole: Differentially abundant clones: around 1.2 between replicates, around 16 at 2 to 3 weeks, more than 18 at four. Variance in clone template counts between roughly 2-week samples significantly increased with total template count across all healthy donors.

V and J are TRBV7-2 and TRBJ1-3; D is uncertain. The sample taken for sequencing was blood. The TCR comes from a person aged 18 to 70 in good health. This chain's CDR3 is CASSFEAAGNTIYF. CDR3 coding DNA: TGTGCCAGCAGCTTTGAAGCTGCTGGAAACACCATATATTTT.